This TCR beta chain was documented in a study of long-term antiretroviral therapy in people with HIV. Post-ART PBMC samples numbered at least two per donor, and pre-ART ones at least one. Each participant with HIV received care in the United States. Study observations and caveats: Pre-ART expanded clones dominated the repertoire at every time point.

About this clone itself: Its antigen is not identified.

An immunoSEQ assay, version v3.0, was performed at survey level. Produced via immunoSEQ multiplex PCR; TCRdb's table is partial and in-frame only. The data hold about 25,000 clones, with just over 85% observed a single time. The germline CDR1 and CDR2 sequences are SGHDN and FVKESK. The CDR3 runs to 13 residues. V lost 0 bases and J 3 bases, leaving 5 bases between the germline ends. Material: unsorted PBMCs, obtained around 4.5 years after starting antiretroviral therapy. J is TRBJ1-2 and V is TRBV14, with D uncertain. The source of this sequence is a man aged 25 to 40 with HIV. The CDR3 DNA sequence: TGTGCCAGCAGCCAAGATTTGGACTATGGCTACACCTTC. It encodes CASSQDLDYGYTF.